The clone carrying this T cell receptor (beta chain) was recorded only once. Its specificity is not known. Lacking the conserved final phenylalanine or tryptophan, this CDR3 likely reflects a read error. No DNA is shown, since the ends of the CDR3 on it are uncertain; the CDR3 is the one TCRdb lists. This entry is derived from a study of beta chain features in type 1 diabetes. Termini included, the CDR3 measures 8 amino acids. The germline CDR1 and CDR2 sequences are GTSNPN and SVGIG (reference sequence). Expressed TCRB transcripts got sequenced, as all isolated RNA was reverse transcribed. Some 3.3 million reads per sample on average were obtained from naive, central memory and regulatory T cell samples. The assay was immunoSEQ multiplex PCR, and TCRdb's table has in-frame clones only and misses some. The data hold roughly 220,000 clones, with 16% observed a single time. Whole-study results and caveats: Among patients, naive, central memory and Treg TCRB repertoires appeared more similar than among healthy donors. Among patients with Type 1 diabetes, TCRB CDR3s were moderately but significantly shorter in every one of the four CD4+ subsets.

The chain carries TRBV30 and TRBJ1-2. The TCR originated in a young man with type 1 diabetes. The sample consisted of naive CD4+ T cells from blood. CDR3 sequence: CAWRPSLE.